The 26 T cell receptor beta chains below were found in one sample sequenced in a study of blood T cells in healthy people across ages. Through a sample-barcoded 5' primer and a J-beta primer mix, a second PCR was run for roughly 6 to 11 cycles. TCRdb re-analysed the 5' RACE reads in MiXCR, keeping a single row per CDR3 protein. The sample shows some 750,000 distinct CDR3 sequences, about 24% of them seen only once. The sequenced material came from blood. The receptors shown here come from a man between 70 and 80 years old in good health.

This clonotype was detected only a few times. This chain links TRBV20-1 with TRBJ2-7, with TRBD1 matching over 7 bases. The CDR3 is made up of 15 amino acids. The V gene's germline CDR1 is DFQATT and CDR2 SNEGSKA (reference sequence). Trimming at V came to 6 bases and at J to 0 bases, leaving 11 bases not matched to a gene. CDR3 loop: CSAGGDSRHSYEQYF. DNA for the CDR3: TGCAGTGCGGGTGGGGACAGTCGCCACTCCTACGAGCAGTACTTC.

The chain is built from TRBV18 and TRBJ1-1; D is perhaps TRBD1 (6 bases). Germline V gene data show CDR1 as KGHSH and CDR2 as LQKENI. Trimming left V 5 bases short and J 4 bases short, with 14 bases between. The CDR3 is 14 residues long. The CDR3 nucleotides are TGTGCCAGCTCAACGGAACAGGGTGCCACTGAAGCTTTCTTT. This encodes CASSTEQGATEAFF.

The CDR3 spells CSATTTGVNTEAFF. The DNA of the CDR3 is TGCAGCGCCACCACGACAGGGGTGAACACTGAAGCTTTCTTT. This rearrangement joins TRBV29-1 to TRBJ1-1; 8 nucleotides line up with TRBD1. Germline values: CDR1 SQVTM, CDR2 ANQGSEA. Trimming at V came to 7 bases and at J to 0 bases, leaving 7 bases not matched to a gene. The CDR3 has 14 amino acids.

The V gene is TRBV7-2, the J gene TRBJ1-5; possibly TRBD1 for D (5 bases). The CDR3 is 15 residues long. V gave up 2 bases and J gave up 5 bases, with 13 bases separating them. Germline CDR1 SGHTA, CDR2 FQGNSA. The CDR3 nucleotides are TGTGCCAGCAGCTTACCCCCACCCAGGGATCAGCCCCAGCATTTT. It is translated as CASSLPPPRDQPQHF.

There are a few counts of this clonotype. The V and J genes are TRBV7-2 and TRBJ1-5; 8 bases are a match to TRBD1. Trimming took 3 bases from V and 7 from J; bases not matched to a gene: 2. Germline V lookup: CDR1 SGHTA, CDR2 FQGNSA. The length of the CDR3 is 13 residues. CDR3 sequence: CASSFDRGQPQHF. CDR3 DNA sequence: TGTGCCAGCAGCTTTGACAGGGGACAGCCCCAGCATTTT.

This rearrangement joins TRBV5-5 to TRBJ1-1; 7 bases align to TRBD1. Germline-derived CDR1 and CDR2 are SGHKS and YYEKEE (reference sequence). The CDR3 is made up of 15 amino acids. With V trimmed by 3 bases and J by 2 bases, 7 bases remained unmatched. Written as DNA, the CDR3 is TGTGCCAGCAGCTACCGGGACAGTCTAAACACTGAAGCTTTCTTT. Amino acids: CASSYRDSLNTEAFF. Together with reference TRBV5-5 and TRBJ1-1, the CDR3 gives the full variable domain: DAGVTQSPTHLIKTRGQQVTLRCSPISGHKSVSWYQQVLGQGPQFIFQYYEKEERGRGNFPDRFSARQFPNYSSELNVNALLLGDSALYLCASSYRDSLNTEAFFGQGTRLTVV.

V usage is TRBV6-5 and J usage is TRBJ2-5; D is ambiguous. The CDR3 has 15 amino acids. The ends were cut back, 5 bases at V and 5 bases at J, with 18 bases in the middle. Germline values: CDR1 MNHEY, CDR2 SVGAGI. Written as DNA, the CDR3 is TGTGCCAGCAGTCCTAACCTCCCATCGACGGAGACCCAGTACTTC. Amino acid sequence: CASSPNLPSTETQYF.

This chain connects TRBV12-3 or TRBV12-4 to TRBJ2-7, with D maybe TRBD2 (5 bases). Trimming took 5 bases from V and 3 from J, leaving 11 bases between them. The CDR3 consists of 13 residues. The CDR3 nucleotides read TGTGCCAGCAGTACGGACGGGAACTACGAGCAGTACTTC. It translates to CASSTDGNYEQYF.

This clonotype came up many times. The rearrangement uses TRBV20-1 and TRBJ1-6; D is unclear. The CDR3 sequence is 13 residues long. The V gene's germline CDR1 is DFQATT and CDR2 SNEGSKA (reference sequence). Deletions cut 5 bases from V and 10 bases from J, with 15 bases between. CDR3 in amino acids: CSAYPTTKSPLHF. The CDR3 bases are TGCAGTGCTTACCCGACAACTAAATCACCCCTCCACTTT.

CDR3 amino acids: CASSLVSGGGETQYF. DNA of the CDR3: TGCGCCAGCAGCCTAGTCAGCGGGGGAGGAGAGACCCAGTACTTC. The gene calls are TRBV5-1 and TRBJ2-5, with 8 nucleotides matching TRBD2. CDR1 and CDR2 from the germline V gene are SGHRS and YFSETQ. With V trimmed by 4 bases and J by 4 bases, 9 bases remained unmatched. The CDR3 spans 15 residues.

The rearrangement joins TRBV7-3 to TRBJ2-1, with 7 bases fitting TRBD1. Germline trimming cut 3 bases from V and 6 bases from J; bases unmatched to any gene: 2. This CDR3 contains 13 residues. The germline gives CDR1 SGHTA, CDR2 FQGTGA. The CDR3 loop is CASSLKGANEQFF. CDR3 DNA: TGTGCCAGCAGCTTGAAGGGGGCCAATGAGCAGTTCTTC.

The chain employs TRBV28 and TRBJ1-4; D not resolved. V shed 3 bases and J shed 7 bases, with 6 bases lying between them. CDR3 length equals 12 residues. Germline values: CDR1 MDHEN, CDR2 SYDVKM. CDR3 loop: CASSFRTEKLFF. The DNA of the CDR3 is TGTGCCAGCAGTTTTCGGACTGAAAAACTGTTTTTT.

This chain links TRBV20-1 with TRBJ1-1; a weak D match, TRBD1 (5 bases). Trimming shortened V by 5 bases and J by 6 bases, and 16 bases separated the two germline ends. In germline, CDR1 is DFQATT, CDR2 SNEGSKA (reference sequence). The CDR3 is 13 amino acids. CDR3 protein: CSALWGSRAEAFF. In DNA, the CDR3 is TGCAGTGCTCTCTGGGGGTCCCGGGCTGAAGCTTTCTTT.

V and J are TRBV6-6 and TRBJ2-5; the D is unclear. Between the trimmed V and J ends, which lost 5 bases and 5 bases, there was a span of 15 bases. Germline lookup yields CDR1 MNHNY and CDR2 SVGAGI (reference sequence). The CDR3 sequence is 14 residues long. CDR3 protein: CASSPGLGRETQYF. The CDR3 region has the DNA TGTGCCAGCAGTCCGGGCTTAGGCAGGGAGACCCAGTACTTC.

There are a few counts of this clonotype. V is TRBV6-6 and J is TRBJ2-4; a weak D match, TRBD1 (5 bases). CDR3 length: 13 residues. V was trimmed by 6 bases and J by 9 bases, leaving 15 bases between them. CDR1 is MNHNY and CDR2 is SVGAGI in the germline V gene (reference sequence). The CDR3 DNA reads as TGTGCCAGCAGCTCTCAGGGTAACGGCATTCAGTACTTC. Protein product: CASSSQGNGIQYF.

This clonotype was seen a handful of times. A read error may account for a junction end that differs from germline. The V call is TRBV20-1, the J call TRBJ2-7, with TRBD2 matching over 10 bases. This CDR3 is built from 14 residues. Germline V gene sequence: CDR1 DFQATT, CDR2 SNEGSKA (reference sequence). Here the CDR3 DNA reads TGCAGTGCTACCCTAGCGGGGGTCCTCTACGGGCAGTACTTC. Its translation: CSATLAGVLYGQYF.

This clonotype came up many times. The chain carries TRBV12-3 or TRBV12-4 and TRBJ1-2, with 10 bases aligning to TRBD1. The CDR3 consists of 13 residues. V trimming: 5 bases; J trimming: 7 bases; junction bases outside the gene matches: 4. CDR3 sequence (DNA): TGTGCCAGCAGTCTGGGACAGGGGTTTGGCTACACCTTC. As protein: CASSLGQGFGYTF.

This clonotype came up many times. The CDR3 nucleotides are TGTGCCAGCAACAGACAGGTGGGAGTCAACACTGAAGCTTTCTTT. This translates into CASNRQVGVNTEAFF. The chain joins TRBV12-3 or TRBV12-4 to TRBJ1-1; perhaps TRBD1 as D (6 bases). CDR3 length: 15 residues. Trimming removed 7 bases at V and 2 bases at J, with 17 bases between.

This clonotype has a handful of counts. This rearrangement joins TRBV29-1 to TRBJ2-3; D is possibly TRBD2 (5 bases). Trimming took 6 bases from V and 0 from J, leaving 16 bases between them. Germline CDR1 is SQVTM and CDR2 is ANQGSEA. This CDR3 has 15 amino acids. CDR3 residues: CSVGLGRTSTDTQYF. For the CDR3, the DNA is TGCAGCGTCGGGCTAGGACGGACTAGCACAGATACGCAGTATTTT.

The rearrangement links TRBV20-1 to TRBJ2-7; the D gene is possibly TRBD1 (5 bases). CDR3 length: 14 residues. Per the germline V gene, CDR1 is DFQATT and CDR2 is SNEGSKA (reference sequence). Trimming removed 5 bases from V and 3 bases from J, with 17 bases in between. The CDR3 protein is CSAQTVVLNYEQYF. The CDR3 nucleotides are TGCAGTGCTCAGACAGTCGTCCTAAACTACGAGCAGTACTTC.

The sample holds a few counts of this clonotype. The rearrangement links TRBV6-6 to TRBJ2-3; D gene unclear. Germline CDR1 reads MNHNY; CDR2 reads SVGAGI (reference sequence). V was shortened by 5 bases and J by 2 bases, with 5 bases between the two germline ends. This CDR3 has 12 residues. As DNA, the CDR3 is TGTGCCAGCAGTAACCCCACAGATACGCAGTATTTT. This translates into CASSNPTDTQYF.

This clonotype has a handful of counts. The gene calls are TRBV20-1 and TRBJ1-5; D possibly corresponds to TRBD1 (5 bases). With 0 bases removed from V and 2 bases from J, the gap between germline ends came to 14 bases. Germline CDR1 and CDR2: DFQATT and SNEGSKA (reference sequence). The CDR3 has 16 residues. The CDR3 is CSARDATEAGNQPQHF. The CDR3 nucleotides are TGCAGTGCTAGAGATGCGACAGAGGCCGGCAATCAGCCCCAGCATTTT.

The V and J genes are TRBV20-1 and TRBJ1-5, with 8 bases lining up with TRBD1. This CDR3 contains 13 residues. CDR1 and CDR2 from the germline V gene are DFQATT and SNEGSKA (reference sequence). J was trimmed by 7 bases and V by 4 bases; bases with no gene match: 6. CDR3 in DNA: TGCAGTGCTATCGGGACAGGAGGACAGCCCCAGCATTTT. Its protein product is CSAIGTGGQPQHF.

The chain uses TRBV12-3 or TRBV12-4 and TRBJ2-2, with D unclear. Trimming removed 10 bases from V and 2 bases from J, with 14 bases in between. The CDR3 is 14 residues long. The CDR3 DNA sequence: TGTGCCACTAAGATAGACCGAAACACCGGGGAGCTGTTTTTT. This codes for CATKIDRNTGELFF.

This clonotype was seen more than once but under ten times. The chain links TRBV6-6 to TRBJ2-7; 8 nucleotides align to TRBD1. CDR1 is MNHNY and CDR2 is SVGAGI in the germline V gene (reference sequence). The junction had 6 bases not matched to a gene; V was cut back by 10 bases and J by 4 bases. The CDR3 has 12 amino acids. CDR3 loop: CATAGGPYEQYF. CDR3 coding DNA: TGTGCCACGGCAGGGGGCCCTTACGAGCAGTACTTC.

The V and J genes are TRBV6-5 and TRBJ1-2, with 7 bases aligning to TRBD1. In germline, CDR1 is MNHEY, CDR2 SVGAGI. This CDR3 comprises 13 residues. The J segment lost 5 bases and the V segment lost 6 bases, leaving 6 bases of the junction unmatched. Written as DNA, the CDR3 is TGTGCCAGCAGGTCCGGGACAGAATATGGCTACACCTTC. Translated: CASRSGTEYGYTF.